This TCR beta chain appears in the sequencing data of a study of CD8 T cells in ankylosing spondylitis. The CDR3 has 15 amino acids. V was cut by 1 base and J by 2 bases, with 14 bases left in between. Per germline, CDR1 DFQATT and CDR2 SNEGSKA (reference sequence). Regarding the study as a whole: Enrichment of disease-linked clones was reportedly significant in matched ankylosing spondylitis synovial fluid. Characteristic of ankylosing spondylitis blood, it appeared, was a TCR beta motif comprising several highly homologous variants. Relatively rare in peripheral blood, disease-linked clones were also CD8+.

Quantitative barcoded 5'-RACE was used to prepare TCR beta libraries. TCRdb recomputed calls from the 5' RACE reads with MiXCR, one row per CDR3 protein. Counted here are about 160,000 distinct CDR3 sequences, approximately 16% occurring once; the ten biggest clones make up approximately 8%. This clonotype was seen at least ten times. Its antigen is still unknown. The genes are TRBV20-1 and TRBJ1-1; D unresolved. The source is a male donor with ankylosing spondylitis or in good health (not recorded which). Material for sequencing was blood, either unsorted or a sorted T cell fraction (not recorded which). The CDR3 sequence: CSARVNARSNTEAFF. The CDR3 DNA reads TGCAGTGCTAGAGTAAACGCGAGGAGCAACACTGAAGCTTTCTTT.